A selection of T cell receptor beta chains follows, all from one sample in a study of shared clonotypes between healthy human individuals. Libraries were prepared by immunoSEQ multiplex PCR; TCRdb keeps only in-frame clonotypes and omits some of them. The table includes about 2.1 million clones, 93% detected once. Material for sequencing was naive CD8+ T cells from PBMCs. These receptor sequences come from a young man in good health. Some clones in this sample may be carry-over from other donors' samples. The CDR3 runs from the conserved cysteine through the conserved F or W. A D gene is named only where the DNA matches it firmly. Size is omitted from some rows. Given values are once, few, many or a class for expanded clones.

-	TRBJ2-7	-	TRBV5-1	TGCGCCAGCAGCTTGGTTTTATTGGGGTACGAGCAGTACTTC	CASSLVLLGYEQYF
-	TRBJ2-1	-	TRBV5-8	TGTGCCAGCAGCTTGGGGGGTGAGCAGTTCTTC	CASSLGGEQFF
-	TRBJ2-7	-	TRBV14	TGTGCCAGCAGCCGAAATTACCGGGGCCACTACGAGCAGTACTTC	CASSRNYRGHYEQYF
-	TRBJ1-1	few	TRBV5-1	TGCGCCAGCCGAGAGGCAGGGATCACTGAAGCTTTCTTT	CASREAGITEAFF
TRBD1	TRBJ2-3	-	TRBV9	TGTGCCAGCAGCGTAGCCGACAGGGGCTCCACAGATACGCAGTATTTT	CASSVADRGSTDTQYF
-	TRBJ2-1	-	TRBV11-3	TGTGCCAGCAGCTCCCGGTCCAATGAGCAGTTCTTC	CASSSRSNEQFF
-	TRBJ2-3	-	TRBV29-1	TGCAGCGTTGGAACTAGCTCCCTTAGCACAGATACGCAGTATTTT	CSVGTSSLSTDTQYF
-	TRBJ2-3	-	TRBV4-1	TGCGCCAGCAGCCAAGGTCCGTTCCCCACAGATACGCAGTATTTT	CASSQGPFPTDTQYF
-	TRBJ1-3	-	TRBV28	TGTGCCAGCAGTTTCGGGGGACCAGGAAACACCATATATTTT	CASSFGGPGNTIYF
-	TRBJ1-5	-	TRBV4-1	TGCGCCAGCAGCCAAGGATGGTCAGGGGATGGTCAGCCCCAGCATTTT	CASSQGWSGDGQPQHF
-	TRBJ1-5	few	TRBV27	TGTGCCAGCAGTTCGTCACAGGCTAATCAGCCCCAGCATTTT	CASSSSQANQPQHF
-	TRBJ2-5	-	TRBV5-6	TGTGCCAGCACCCAGACTAGTATATTAGAGACCCAGTACTTC	CASTQTSILETQYF